These 32 T cell receptor beta chains share one sample of origin, sequenced in a study of blood T cell repertoires in COVID-19 (dated by TCRdb to about 2020). Library construction relied on the immunoSEQ multiplex PCR assay. As stored in TCRdb, this immuneACCESS dataset retains in-frame rearrangements with V and J assigned. A fraction of the clones does not appear; measured against another copy, unresolved V genes explain less than half of the discrepancy, and the remainder lacks a known reason. The sample includes about 410,000 clones, with roughly 87% observed a single time. The ten largest clones add up to less than 0.75% of the sample. Sequencing was performed on PBMCs or T cells enriched from blood (not recorded which). All receptors derive from a young man who had recovered from COVID-19.

The chain links TRBV11-2 to TRBJ2-1, with 10 bases that match TRBD2. The V and J ends lost 5 bases and 4 bases, in that order; junction bases with no gene match: 8. The CDR3 sequence is 16 residues long. Per the germline V gene, CDR1 is SGHAT and CDR2 is FQNNGV. This CDR3 is CASSILTSGPYNEQFF. In nucleotides, the CDR3 is TGTGCCAGCAGCATTTTGACTAGCGGGCCGTACAATGAGCAGTTCTTC.

This chain connects TRBV4-1 to TRBJ2-2; 10 bases map to TRBD2. V dropped 6 bases and J dropped 8; count of bases not matched to a gene: 6. CDR3 length: 14 residues. CDR1 and CDR2 (germline): MGHRA, YSYEKL. The CDR3 reads CASSRLAGGGELFF. Here the CDR3 DNA reads TGCGCCAGCAGTCGGTTAGCGGGAGGTGGGGAGCTGTTTTTT.

This chain uses TRBV29-1 with TRBJ1-3; TRBD1 might be the D (5 bases). Trimming shortened V by 7 bases and J by 4 bases, and 11 bases separated the two germline ends. This CDR3 comprises 12 residues. Germline V gene sequence: CDR1 SQVTM, CDR2 ANQGSEA. The CDR3 reads CSGRAGGNTIYF. CDR3 nucleotides: TGCAGCGGCAGGGCTGGCGGAAACACCATATATTTT. The variable domain in full, with the rest retrieved from reference TRBV29-1 and TRBJ1-3, is SAVISQKPSRDICQRGTSLTIQCQVDSQVTMMFWYRQQPGQSLTLIATANQGSEATYESGFVIDKFPISRPNLTFSTLTVSNMSPEDSSIYLCSGRAGGNTIYFGEGSWLTVV.

This chain links TRBV7-3 with TRBJ2-1; 10 bases match TRBD2. The J segment lost 9 bases and the V segment lost 5 bases, leaving 16 bases of the junction unmatched. CDR3 length equals 17 residues. CDR1 SGHTA and CDR2 FQGTGA come from the germline V gene. CDR3 residues: CASSGDPSGSQYPEQFF. Written as DNA, the CDR3 is TGTGCCAGCAGCGGGGACCCTAGCGGGAGCCAGTATCCTGAGCAGTTCTTC.

This clone was seen a handful of times. The chain joins TRBV29-1 to TRBJ1-2; D is unclear. This CDR3 region has 13 residues. Trimming pared 7 bases from V and 0 bases from J, leaving 12 bases between. Germline V gene sequence: CDR1 SQVTM, CDR2 ANQGSEA. CDR3 sequence (DNA): TGCAGCGCCGGGTTCGAGTCTAACTATGGCTACACCTTC. It yields the protein CSAGFESNYGYTF.

The rearrangement links TRBV4-1 to TRBJ2-1; the match to TRBD2 covers 8 bases. The CDR3 length is 14 residues. In germline, CDR1 is MGHRA, CDR2 YSYEKL. Trimming at V came to 0 bases and at J to 9 bases, leaving 4 bases not matched to a gene. Written as DNA, the CDR3 is TGCGCCAGCAGCCAAGACGGGGGGGCCAGTGAGCAGTTCTTC. Translating gives CASSQDGGASEQFF.

The chain couples TRBV24-1 to TRBJ1-2; D perhaps matches TRBD1 (6 bases). This CDR3 comprises 13 residues. Between the trimmed V and J ends, which lost 7 bases and 4 bases, there was a span of 12 bases. Germline lookup yields CDR1 KGHDR and CDR2 SFDVKD. The CDR3 sequence is CATRAGQSYGYTF. The CDR3 DNA follows: TGTGCCACCAGAGCGGGACAATCCTATGGCTACACCTTC.

The chain combines TRBV28 with TRBJ1-3; 7 bases match TRBD1. The germline V gene has CDR1 MDHEN and CDR2 SYDVKM. V gave up 4 bases and J gave up 0 bases; unmatched junction bases: 9. This CDR3 contains 17 residues. The CDR3 region has the DNA TGTGCCAGCAGTTGGACAGGCCGGGGACTCTCTGGAAACACCATATATTTT. Its translation is CASSWTGRGLSGNTIYF.

The chain employs TRBV30 and TRBJ1-2; 7 bases are a match to TRBD1. This CDR3 is 14 amino acids long. V was clipped by 5 bases and J by 7 bases; unmatched bases: 13. Germline V gives CDR1 GTSNPN, CDR2 SVGIG (reference sequence). The CDR3 reads CAWDRESITGGYTF. DNA for the CDR3: TGTGCCTGGGACAGGGAATCGATCACTGGTGGCTACACCTTC.

This sequence joins TRBV6-6 and TRBJ1-1; maybe TRBD1 (6 bases). The CDR3 has 13 residues. Germline values: CDR1 MNHNY, CDR2 SVGAGI (reference sequence). Trimming pared 2 bases from V and 6 bases from J, leaving 10 bases between. CDR3 nucleotide sequence: TGTGCCAGCAGTTACGGCGGACAGTCTGAAGCTTTCTTT. Its translation is CASSYGGQSEAFF.

This clone was recorded only once. The genes are TRBV6-5 and TRBJ2-1; tentative D call: TRBD2 (6 bases). The CDR3 spans 14 residues. From germline, CDR1 is MNHEY and CDR2 SVGAGI. The V gene lost 10 bases and the J gene lost 5 bases, with 18 bases spanning the gap. The CDR3 region has the DNA TGTGCCACTCGGAGCGGGTGGCGACACAATGAGCAGTTCTTC. Encoded protein: CATRSGWRHNEQFF.

This clone was seen more than once but under ten times. The chain uses TRBV7-9 and TRBJ2-1, with 12 nucleotides matching TRBD1. This CDR3 is 16 amino acids long. CDR1 is SEHNR, CDR2 FQNEAQ, per germline (reference sequence). Trimming at V came to 5 bases and at J to 0 bases, leaving 2 bases not matched to a gene. CDR3: CASSPGQGASYNEQFF. The CDR3 nucleotides read TGTGCCAGCAGCCCGGGACAGGGGGCCTCCTACAATGAGCAGTTCTTC.

V gene TRBV21-1 combines with J gene TRBJ1-2; TRBD1 is the table's D call and was not checked against the DNA. TRBV21-1 constitutes a pseudogene. The CDR3 has 15 residues. The CDR3 DNA follows: TGTGCCAGCAGCAAAGGTAAGGGGGCAGGAGGGGGCTACACCTTC. This translates into CASSKGKGAGGGYTF.

CDR3 in amino acids: CASKLGQFNQPQHF. CDR3 nucleotides: TGTGCCAGCAAGCTGGGACAGTTCAATCAGCCCCAGCATTTT. V gene TRBV28 combines with J gene TRBJ1-5, with 7 nucleotides matching TRBD1. V lost 7 bases and J lost 3; bases outside the gene matches: 6. CDR1 MDHEN and CDR2 SYDVKM come from the germline V gene. This CDR3 comprises 14 residues.

J is TRBJ1-5 and V is TRBV5-8; 8 positions match TRBD1. Germline trimming cut 0 bases from V and 1 base from J; bases unmatched to any gene: 0. The CDR3 sequence is 15 residues long. Germline V gene sequence: CDR1 SGHTS, CDR2 YDEGEE. CDR3 nucleotide sequence: TGTGCCAGCAGCTTGGGGGACAGGAGCAATCAGCCCCAGCATTTT. This encodes CASSLGDRSNQPQHF.

The table lists this clone with a count of one. This chain connects TRBV7-8 to TRBJ1-1; 8 bases line up with TRBD1. This CDR3 contains 15 residues. CDR1 is SGHVS, CDR2 FQNEAQ, per germline. Trimming took 1 base from V and 4 from J; bases not matched to a gene: 5. CDR3 bases: TGTGCCAGCAGCTTAGTGGGGACAGGAGGCACTGAAGCTTTCTTT. Amino acids: CASSLVGTGGTEAFF.

The chain combines TRBV3-1 (or the pseudogene TRBV3-2) with TRBJ1-2; TRBD1 matches at 11 bases. Germline V gene sequence: CDR1 LGHDT, CDR2 YNNKEL (reference sequence). The CDR3 loop spans 15 amino acids. V lost 5 bases to trimming and J lost 5 bases; unmatched junction nucleotides: 7. CDR3: CASSSGTGGAYGYTF. Here the CDR3 DNA reads TGTGCCAGCAGCTCCGGGACAGGGGGTGCTTATGGCTACACCTTC.

The V call is TRBV6-6, the J call TRBJ1-1; weak D call: TRBD1 (5 bases). The CDR3 is 16 amino acids. V lost 2 bases to trimming and J lost 3 bases, with 16 bases between them. Germline CDR1 is MNHNY and CDR2 is SVGAGI (reference sequence). In DNA, the CDR3 is TGTGCCAGCAGTTACGAGATAACAGGCCTTCACACTGAAGCTTTCTTT. Protein: CASSYEITGLHTEAFF.

The gene calls are TRBV3-1 (or the pseudogene TRBV3-2) and TRBJ2-5, with D possibly matching TRBD2 (6 bases). CDR3 length: 13 residues. Germline assignment: CDR1 LGHDT and CDR2 YNNKEL (reference sequence). V lost 5 bases and J 5 bases, leaving 12 bases between the germline ends. The CDR3 DNA reads TGTGCCAGCAGCGAACTAGCTCGTGAGACCCAGTACTTC. This gives the protein CASSELARETQYF.

The chain combines TRBV7-2 with TRBJ1-2; 7 bases align to TRBD1. The CDR3 runs to 12 residues. Germline trimming cut 5 bases from V and 5 bases from J; bases unmatched to any gene: 2. Germline V gene data show CDR1 as SGHTA and CDR2 as FQGNSA. DNA of the CDR3: TGTGCCAGCAGCGAACAGGGGTATGGCTACACCTTC. Encoded protein: CASSEQGYGYTF.

In its sample, this clone was seen once. The chain uses TRBV3-1 (or the pseudogene TRBV3-2) and TRBJ2-5; D possibly corresponds to TRBD2 (6 bases). CDR1 is LGHDT, CDR2 YNNKEL, per germline (reference sequence). This CDR3 has 15 residues. The germline V and J ends were trimmed by 3 bases and 2 bases, with 13 bases remaining between them. As DNA, the CDR3 is TGTGCCAGCAGCCATCAACGGGGGATTCAAGAGACCCAGTACTTC. Residues: CASSHQRGIQETQYF.

The rearrangement joins TRBV20-1 to TRBJ2-5; D unresolved. Germline values: CDR1 DFQATT, CDR2 SNEGSKA (reference sequence). V was trimmed by 2 bases and J by 5 bases, leaving 6 bases between them. The CDR3 spans 11 residues. The CDR3 DNA sequence: TGCAGTGCTAGACTCCGGGAGACCCAGTACTTC. This encodes CSARLRETQYF.

The gene calls are TRBV10-2 and TRBJ1-2, with a tentative D call TRBD1 (6 bases). The CDR3 runs to 15 residues. V lost 3 bases, J lost 4 bases, and 15 bases lay in between. The germline gives CDR1 WSHSY, CDR2 SAAADI. DNA for the CDR3: TGCGCCAGCAGTGATTATTCACAGGGATTCTATGGCTACACCTTC. This sequence encodes CASSDYSQGFYGYTF.

The rearrangement uses TRBV6-5 and TRBJ2-5; 8 positions match TRBD2. Germline V CDR1 and CDR2: MNHEY, SVGAGI. This CDR3 comprises 15 residues. The trim removed 2 bases at V and 5 bases at J, leaving 7 bases unmatched. Here the CDR3 DNA reads TGTGCCAGCAGTTACAACGGACTAGCTAGTGAGACCCAGTACTTC. The encoded protein is CASSYNGLASETQYF.

The CDR3 DNA reads as TGCAGCTTGCAGAGGACAGGGGAGCCCTACGAGCAGTACTTC. It specifies CSLQRTGEPYEQYF. This sequence joins TRBV29-1 and TRBJ2-7; 9 positions match TRBD1. V was clipped by 8 bases and J by 2 bases; unmatched bases: 10. The CDR3 is 14 residues long. CDR1 is SQVTM, CDR2 ANQGSEA, per germline.

This clone was counted a few times. The V call is TRBV25-1, the J call TRBJ1-1; no reliable D call. The CDR3 loop spans 14 amino acids. Germline-derived CDR1 and CDR2 are MGHDK and SYGVNS. V was pared by 0 bases and J by 3 bases, with 8 bases between. In nucleotides, the CDR3 is TGTGCCAGCAGTGAATATTCGGGGTACACTGAAGCTTTCTTT. This translates into CASSEYSGYTEAFF.

The V and J genes are TRBV24-1 and TRBJ1-2; D might be TRBD1 (6 bases). The V gene's germline CDR1 is KGHDR and CDR2 SFDVKD. The germline V and J ends were trimmed by 3 bases and 6 bases, with 13 bases remaining between them. The CDR3 is 14 amino acids. The CDR3, as DNA: TGTGCCACCAGTGATGGGACAATGACTGATGGCTACACCTTC. Its protein product is CATSDGTMTDGYTF.

The CDR3 region is CATGRDGLQETQYF. The DNA for the CDR3 is TGTGCCACCGGGAGGGACGGGCTACAAGAGACCCAGTACTTC. The chain employs TRBV6-5 and TRBJ2-5; 8 bases agree with TRBD2. CDR1 MNHEY and CDR2 SVGAGI come from the germline V gene. Trimming removed 10 bases from V and 2 bases from J; junction bases left unmatched: 9. This CDR3 region has 14 residues.

The genes are TRBV28 and TRBJ1-5; maybe TRBD1 (6 bases). The germline V and J ends were trimmed by 8 bases and 5 bases, with 19 bases remaining between them. Per germline, CDR1 MDHEN and CDR2 SYDVKM. The CDR3 spans 15 residues. The CDR3 DNA sequence: TGTGCCAGCGCGAACAGGGAAGAAGTAGATCAGCCCCAGCATTTT. Translating it yields CASANREEVDQPQHF.

The chain is built from TRBV9 and TRBJ1-1; a possible D gene is TRBD1 (5 bases). Germline CDR1 is SGDLS and CDR2 is YYNGEE. Trimming stripped 2 bases from V and 0 bases from J, with 8 bases between. The CDR3 is made up of 14 amino acids. CDR3 DNA sequence: TGTGCCAGCAGCGTGTCGACAGTGAACACTGAAGCTTTCTTT. Its translation: CASSVSTVNTEAFF. The entire variable domain, with the rest obtained from reference TRBV9 and TRBJ1-1, is as follows: DSGVTQTPKHLITATGQRVTLRCSPRSGDLSVYWYQQSLDQGLQFLIQYYNGEERAKGNILERFSAQQFPDLHSELNLSSLELGDSALYFCASSVSTVNTEAFFGQGTRLTVV.

The chain couples TRBV12-5 to TRBJ2-1, with D tentatively TRBD1 (5 bases). The CDR3 loop spans 13 amino acids. V shed 7 bases and J shed 1 base, with 8 bases lying between them. Germline V gives CDR1 LGHNT, CDR2 FRNRAP. The CDR3 region is CASADSSYNEQFF. DNA of the CDR3: TGTGCTAGTGCCGACAGTTCCTACAATGAGCAGTTCTTC.

V is TRBV5-1 and J is TRBJ1-1; D is unclear. CDR1 and CDR2 (germline): SGHRS, YFSETQ. Deletions cut 4 bases from V and 4 bases from J, with 11 bases between. This CDR3 region has 13 residues. CDR3 sequence (DNA): TGCGCCAGCAGCGTTGCGGTGACCACTGAAGCTTTCTTT. Its protein product is CASSVAVTTEAFF.